Listed below are T cell receptor beta chains from one sample, sequenced in a study of T-cell reconstitution after alpha-beta-depleted transplantation in children. Using its own MiXCR run on the PCR reads, TCRdb lists one record per CDR3 protein. The table includes 450,000 to 600,000 distinct CDR3 sequences, around a third detected once. The sample was PBMCs from the stem cell graft donor, taken from the stem cell graft. The receptors come from a human donor who donated a stem cell graft to a child with aplastic anemia. Each CDR3 is given with its conserved first and last residue. Each record gives: CDR3 length, clone size, V gene, J gene, D gene, CDR3 protein, CDR3 DNA. D genes are given only for firm matches. Some rows mark clone size as missing; the rest say once, few, many or name a class of expanded clone.

15	-	TRBV12-3/TRBV12-4	TRBJ2-1	TRBD2	CASRVTSGSRNEQFF	TGTGCCAGCAGGGTAACTAGCGGGAGCCGCAATGAGCAGTTCTTC
11	-	TRBV29-1	TRBJ1-2	-	CSAATDPGYTF	TGCAGCGCGGCGACCGACCCAGGCTACACCTTC
14	-	TRBV29-1	TRBJ2-1	-	CSANPGLDYNEQFF	TGCAGCGCCAACCCGGGACTTGACTACAATGAGCAGTTCTTC
13	many	TRBV30	TRBJ1-5	-	CAWSAGVNQPQHF	TGTGCCTGGAGTGCAGGGGTCAATCAGCCCCAGCATTTT
11	-	TRBV5-6	TRBJ1-2	-	CASSFNGGYTF	TGTGCCAGCAGCTTCAATGGAGGCTACACCTTC
15	once	TRBV29-1	TRBJ2-3	TRBD1	CSVLLGTGSTDTQYF	TGCAGCGTTCTACTCGGGACAGGTAGCACAGATACGCAGTATTTT
18	-	TRBV15	TRBJ2-5	TRBD2	CATSRDIPSGVGQETQYF	TGTGCCACCAGCAGAGATATACCGAGCGGGGTGGGTCAAGAGACCCAGTACTTC
14	-	TRBV25-1	TRBJ1-1	-	CASSPHRMNTEAFF	TGTGCCAGCTCCCCACACAGAATGAACACTGAAGCTTTCTTT
16	-	TRBV20-1	TRBJ2-1	TRBD2	CSALPGTSGSYNEQFF	TGCAGTGCTCTACCCGGGACTAGCGGCTCCTACAATGAGCAGTTCTTC
15	-	TRBV6-1	TRBJ2-1	TRBD2	CASTHLAGGFNEQFF	TGTGCCAGCACCCATCTAGCGGGGGGTTTCAATGAGCAGTTCTTC
15	-	TRBV18	TRBJ2-1	TRBD1	CASSTRTGSYNEQFF	TGTGCCAGCTCAACAAGGACAGGGTCCTACAATGAGCAGTTCTTC
18	many	TRBV5-1	TRBJ1-2	TRBD1	CASSAEGLNDRASIGYTF	TGCGCCAGCAGCGCTGAGGGGCTTAACGACAGGGCATCGATCGGCTACACCTTC
14	few	TRBV30	TRBJ1-1	-	CAWSVNSANTEAFF	TGTGCCTGGAGTGTAAACAGTGCGAACACTGAAGCTTTCTTT
17	-	TRBV12-3/TRBV12-4	TRBJ1-4	-	CASSLELGTASNEKLFF	TGTGCCAGCAGTTTAGAGTTGGGGACCGCTAGCAATGAAAAACTGTTTTTT
15	-	TRBV28	TRBJ2-3	TRBD1	CASSLLDRDTDTQYF	TGTGCCAGCAGTTTACTGGACAGGGACACAGATACGCAGTATTTT
13	-	TRBV30	TRBJ1-1	-	CAWRRGGMAEAFF	TGTGCCTGGAGAAGGGGGGGGATGGCTGAAGCTTTCTTT
15	-	TRBV5-4	TRBJ2-7	-	CASSLRAPQENEQYF	TGTGCCAGCAGCTTGCGGGCCCCACAGGAAAACGAGCAGTACTTC
15	-	TRBV12-3/TRBV12-4	TRBJ1-6	TRBD1	CASSSWTGGNSPLHF	TGTGCCAGCAGTTCCTGGACAGGGGGCAATTCACCCCTCCACTTT
15	-	TRBV30	TRBJ2-1	-	CAWTSLGRNYNEQFF	TGTGCCTGGACCTCCCTAGGACGGAACTACAATGAGCAGTTCTTC
18	few	TRBV20-1	TRBJ2-1	TRBD2	CSAKKPGLAGERVNEQFF	TGCAGTGCAAAAAAACCCGGACTAGCGGGAGAAAGGGTCAATGAGCAGTTCTTC
16	few	TRBV12-3/TRBV12-4	TRBJ2-7	TRBD2	CASSLGTSGPSYEQYF	TGTGCCAGCAGTTTGGGGACTAGCGGTCCCTCCTACGAGCAGTACTTC
14	-	TRBV30	TRBJ1-3	-	CAWSLQSSGNTIYF	TGTGCCTGGAGTCTCCAGAGCTCTGGAAACACCATATATTTT
14	-	TRBV24-1	TRBJ1-1	TRBD1	CATGTGEEGTEAFF	TGTGCCACGGGTACAGGGGAGGAAGGTACTGAAGCTTTCTTT
15	-	TRBV12-3/TRBV12-4	TRBJ2-5	-	CASSFGVTVGETQYF	TGTGCCAGCAGTTTTGGGGTGACGGTGGGAGAGACCCAGTACTTC